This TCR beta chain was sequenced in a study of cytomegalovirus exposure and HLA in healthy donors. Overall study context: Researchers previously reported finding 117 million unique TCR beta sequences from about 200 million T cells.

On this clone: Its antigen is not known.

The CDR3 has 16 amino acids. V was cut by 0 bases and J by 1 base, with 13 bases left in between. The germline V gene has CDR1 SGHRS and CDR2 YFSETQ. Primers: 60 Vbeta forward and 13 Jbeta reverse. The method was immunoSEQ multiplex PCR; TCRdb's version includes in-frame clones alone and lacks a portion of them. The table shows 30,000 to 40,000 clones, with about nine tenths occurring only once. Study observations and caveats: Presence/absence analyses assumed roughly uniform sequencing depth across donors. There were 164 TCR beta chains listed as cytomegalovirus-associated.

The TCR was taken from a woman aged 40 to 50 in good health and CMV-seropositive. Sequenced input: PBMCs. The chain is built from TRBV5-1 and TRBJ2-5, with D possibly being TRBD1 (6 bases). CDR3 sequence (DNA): TGCGCCAGCAGCTTGGCGCCTGGACAGTCCCAAGAGACCCAGTACTTC. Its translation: CASSLAPGQSQETQYF.